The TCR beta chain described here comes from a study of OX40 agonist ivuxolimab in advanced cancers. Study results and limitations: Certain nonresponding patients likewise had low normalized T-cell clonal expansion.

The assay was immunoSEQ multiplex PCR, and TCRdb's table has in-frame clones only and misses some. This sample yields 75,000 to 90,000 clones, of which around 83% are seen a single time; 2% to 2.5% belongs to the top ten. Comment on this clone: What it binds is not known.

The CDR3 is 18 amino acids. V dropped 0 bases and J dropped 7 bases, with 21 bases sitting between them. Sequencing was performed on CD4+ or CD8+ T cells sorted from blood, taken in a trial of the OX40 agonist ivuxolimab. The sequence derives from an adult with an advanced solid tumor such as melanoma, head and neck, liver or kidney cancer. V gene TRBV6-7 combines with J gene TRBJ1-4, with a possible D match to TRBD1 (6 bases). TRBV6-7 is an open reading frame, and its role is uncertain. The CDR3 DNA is TGTGCCAGCAGTTACTCGTCCCGGGACAAGGGCCCCCGTGAAAAACTGTTTTTT. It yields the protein CASSYSSRDKGPREKLFF.